The following is a T cell receptor beta chain sequence with its context. Its target is not known. The material for each subset, its genomic DNA, was split evenly across several immunoSEQ plates. It was approximately 0.2 ug DNA, 25,000 to 35,000 T cell genomes, that sorted-subset replicate PCRs used. Libraries were prepared by immunoSEQ multiplex PCR; TCRdb keeps only in-frame clonotypes and omits some of them. The sample carries 400,000 to 600,000 clones, around 95% recorded once. The entry originates in a study of shared clonotypes between healthy human individuals. Broader study findings: Specimens sampled were limited to blood, with tissue repertoires likely differing.

The CDR3 length is 14 residues. The germline V gene has CDR1 MDHEN and CDR2 SYDVKM. V gave up 6 bases and J gave up 2 bases; unmatched junction bases: 6. This TCR was sampled from a woman aged 30 to 39 in good health. The sample consisted of naive CD4+ T cells sorted from blood. The subset here: CD45RA+ positively selected. The J gene is TRBJ2-7, the V gene TRBV28; 8 bases fit TRBD1. The CDR3 nucleotides are TGTGCCAGCAGGACGACAGGGGTCCCCTACGAGCAGTACTTC. Translation gives CASRTTGVPYEQYF.